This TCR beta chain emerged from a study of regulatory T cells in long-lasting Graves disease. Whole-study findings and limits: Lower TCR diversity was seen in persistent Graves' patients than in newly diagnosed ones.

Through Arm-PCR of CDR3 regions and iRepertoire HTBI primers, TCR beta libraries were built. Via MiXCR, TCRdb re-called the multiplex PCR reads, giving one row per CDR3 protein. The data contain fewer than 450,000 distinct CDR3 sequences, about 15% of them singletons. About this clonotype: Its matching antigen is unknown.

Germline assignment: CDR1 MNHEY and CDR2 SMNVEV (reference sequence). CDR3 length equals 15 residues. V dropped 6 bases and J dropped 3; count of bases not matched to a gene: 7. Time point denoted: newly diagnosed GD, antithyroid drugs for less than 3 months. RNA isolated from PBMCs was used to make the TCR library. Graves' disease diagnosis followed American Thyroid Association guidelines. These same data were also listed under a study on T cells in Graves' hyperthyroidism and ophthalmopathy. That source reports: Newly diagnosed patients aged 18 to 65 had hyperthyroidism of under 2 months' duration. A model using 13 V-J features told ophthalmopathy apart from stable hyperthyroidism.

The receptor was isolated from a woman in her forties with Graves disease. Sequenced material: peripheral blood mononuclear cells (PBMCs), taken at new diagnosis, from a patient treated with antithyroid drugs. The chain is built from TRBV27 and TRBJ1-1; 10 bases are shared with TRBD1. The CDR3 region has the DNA TGTGCCAGCAGCCCCAGACAGGGGGCGCACACTGAAGCTTTCTTT. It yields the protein CASSPRQGAHTEAFF.